This entry describes one T cell receptor (beta chain). One end of the junction is discordant with germline, which a read error may explain. These data originate in a study of blood T cell repertoires in COVID-19. As for the study in general: Collection of acute and convalescent COVID-19 samples took place in the United States, Italy and Spain.

Germline-derived CDR1 and CDR2 are ENHRY and SYGVKD. This CDR3 comprises 15 residues. Per the original methods: Scientists estimated how many nucleated cells there were by amplifying reference gene primers. Clones were read by immunoSEQ multiplex PCR, and TCRdb kept only the in-frame ones, dropping some. V and J calls and clone size follow that table, whereas D and trimming were derived from the DNA. Of 70,000 to 90,000 clones listed, approximately 83% are singletons. The clonotype originates from a man aged 60-69 years with acute or convalescent COVID-19. This chain uses TRBV10-3 with TRBJ2-7; a weak D match, TRBD2 (5 bases). The source material was peripheral blood. DNA for the CDR3: TGTGCCATCAGTGTGGGGAGCCTCTCACGATACGAGCAGTGCTTC. Translation: CAISVGSLSRYEQCF.